This TCR beta chain was recovered during a study of T cells after yellow fever vaccination. Regarding the study as a whole: Overlap between CD4 and CD8 compartments was detected for a small share of clonotypes. Most clones from primary vaccination resurfaced after the booster (about 96% CD4, approximately 87% CD8). Abundant contaminating clonotypes from the bulk population could appear in FACS-sorted repertoires.

V was pared by 5 bases and J by 4 bases, with 2 bases of the junction left unmatched. The CDR3 covers 14 residues. In making TCR cDNA, 5'RACE template switching added a universal primer site and UMIs to it. Each CDR3 protein is one row after TCRdb ran MiXCR on the 5' RACE reads. The sample carries 550,000 or so distinct CDR3 sequences, about 19% recorded once. On this clonotype: Antigen specificity is unknown.

This chain joins TRBV12-3 or TRBV12-4 and TRBJ2-1; 10 bases agree with TRBD2. Sample: PBMCs, taken 15 days after the yellow fever booster vaccination. The TCR comes from a man aged 25-45 years who received the YFV17D yellow fever vaccine. CDR3 loop: CASSATSGYNEQFF. The CDR3 DNA is TGTGCCAGCAGTGCGACTAGCGGGTACAATGAGCAGTTCTTC.